This T cell receptor (beta chain) is drawn from a study of technical replicates of blood from several donors (dated by TCRdb to about 2017). Receptor amplification or capture employed the immunoSEQ multiplex PCR assay. TCRdb carries this immuneACCESS record with in-frame sequences only. Its versions omit some clonotypes, under half of them owing to an unresolved V gene in the studies checked, with the rest unexplained. The sample records under 100,000 clones, 90% to 95% of which are singletons. 0.3% to 0.35% of the sample comes from the top ten. Here V drops 0 bases and J drops 1 base, and the junction holds 8 bases not matched to any gene. CDR1 MNHEY and CDR2 SMNVEV were looked up in the germline V gene (reference sequence). The CDR3 measures 17 amino acids from cysteine to phenylalanine. Only the CDR3 region is kept as DNA, spanning 51 bases read in frame from base 1. As regards this clone: Which antigen it targets is not known. There are no base qualities to consult, and no much larger clone falls within one base.

Specimen: T cells isolated from PBMCs. This clonotype originated in a human donor in good health. Rearrangement joined TRBV27 to TRBJ2-5; 7 bases in the junction line up with TRBD2. CDR3 reads: CASSLSISGTFQETQYF. The nucleotides are TGTGCCAGCAGTTTATCGATAAGCGGGACCTTCCAAGAGACCCAGTACTTC.